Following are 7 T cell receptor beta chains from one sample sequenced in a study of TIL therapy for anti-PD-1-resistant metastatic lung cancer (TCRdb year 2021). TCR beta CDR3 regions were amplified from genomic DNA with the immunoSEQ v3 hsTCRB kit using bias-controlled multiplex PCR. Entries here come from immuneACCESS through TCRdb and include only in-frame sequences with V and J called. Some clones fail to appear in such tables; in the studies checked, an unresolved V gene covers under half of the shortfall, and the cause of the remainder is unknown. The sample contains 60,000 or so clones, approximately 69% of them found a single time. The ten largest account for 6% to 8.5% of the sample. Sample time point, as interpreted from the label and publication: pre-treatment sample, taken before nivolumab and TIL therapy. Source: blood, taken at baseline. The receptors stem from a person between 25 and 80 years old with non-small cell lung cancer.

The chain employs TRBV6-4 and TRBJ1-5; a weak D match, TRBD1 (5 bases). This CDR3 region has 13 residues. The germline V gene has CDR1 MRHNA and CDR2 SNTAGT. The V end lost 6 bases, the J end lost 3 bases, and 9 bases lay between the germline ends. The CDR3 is CASSQQVNQPQHF. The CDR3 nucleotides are TGTGCCAGCAGCCAACAGGTCAATCAGCCCCAGCATTTT.

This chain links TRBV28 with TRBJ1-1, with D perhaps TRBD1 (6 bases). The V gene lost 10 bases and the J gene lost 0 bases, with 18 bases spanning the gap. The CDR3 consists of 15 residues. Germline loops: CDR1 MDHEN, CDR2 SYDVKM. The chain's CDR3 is CATTPGTSLNTEAFF. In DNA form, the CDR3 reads TGTGCCACCACTCCCGGGACATCCTTGAACACTGAAGCTTTCTTT.

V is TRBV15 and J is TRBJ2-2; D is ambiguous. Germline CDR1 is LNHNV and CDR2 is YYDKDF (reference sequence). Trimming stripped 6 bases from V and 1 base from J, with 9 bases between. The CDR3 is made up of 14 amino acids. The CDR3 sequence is CATRPSVNTGELFF. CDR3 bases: TGTGCCACCAGACCGAGTGTGAACACCGGGGAGCTGTTTTTT.

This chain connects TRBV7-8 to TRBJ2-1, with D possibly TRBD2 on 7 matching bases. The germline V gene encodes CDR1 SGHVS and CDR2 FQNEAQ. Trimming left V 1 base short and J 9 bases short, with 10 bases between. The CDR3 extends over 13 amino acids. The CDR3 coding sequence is TGTGCCAGCAGCTTAGGGGGGGGCGTTGAGCAGTTCTTC. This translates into CASSLGGGVEQFF. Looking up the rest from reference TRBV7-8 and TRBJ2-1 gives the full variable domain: GAGVSQSPRYKVAKRGQDVALRCDPISGHVSLFWYQQALGQGPEFLTYFQNEAQLDKSGLPSDRFFAERPEGSVSTLKIQRTQQEDSAVYLCASSLGGGVEQFFGPGTRLTVL.

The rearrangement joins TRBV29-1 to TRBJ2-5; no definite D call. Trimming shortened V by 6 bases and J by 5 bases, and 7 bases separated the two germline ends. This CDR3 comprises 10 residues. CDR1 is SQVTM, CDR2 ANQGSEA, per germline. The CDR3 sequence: CSVGDETQYF. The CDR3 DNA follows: TGCAGCGTCGGAGACGAGACCCAGTACTTC. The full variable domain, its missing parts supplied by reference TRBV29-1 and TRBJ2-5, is SAVISQKPSRDICQRGTSLTIQCQVDSQVTMMFWYRQQPGQSLTLIATANQGSEATYESGFVIDKFPISRPNLTFSTLTVSNMSPEDSSIYLCSVGDETQYFGPGTRLLVL.

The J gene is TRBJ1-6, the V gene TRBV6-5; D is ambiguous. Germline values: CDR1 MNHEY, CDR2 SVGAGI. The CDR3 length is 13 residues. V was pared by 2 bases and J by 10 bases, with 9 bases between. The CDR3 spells CASSYESGSPLHF. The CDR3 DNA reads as TGTGCCAGCAGTTACGAATCGGGCTCACCCCTCCACTTT.

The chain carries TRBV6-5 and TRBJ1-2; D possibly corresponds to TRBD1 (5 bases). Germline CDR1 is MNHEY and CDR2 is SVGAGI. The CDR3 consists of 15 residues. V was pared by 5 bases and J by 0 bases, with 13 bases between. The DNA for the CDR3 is TGTGCCAGCAGTACCACCCTAGGGGCTAACTATGGCTACACCTTC. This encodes CASSTTLGANYGYTF.